This T cell receptor beta chain appears in the sequencing data of a study of T cell responses to AZD1222 COVID-19 vaccine (dated by TCRdb to about 2021). Describing the broader study: TCR sequencing was performed for over 230 trial participants, of whom about 200 were given two doses of AZD1222 and some 26 were given two doses of MenACWY control vaccine. Trial participants were enrolled by age into 18-55, 56-69 and 70-plus year subgroups, with about 150, 28 and 57 TCR-sequenced participants respectively.

According to the study, the label for this sample's time point signals: about 28 days (+/-7) after the second vaccine dose. The treatment or condition label, read with the paper, signifies: meningococcal conjugate vaccine given as trial control. The vaccinee samples were drawn from two UK trials, COV001 and COV002, one of which was a single-blind randomized controlled phase 2/3 trial testing AZD1222 (ChAdOx1 nCoV-19) in healthy adults. For TCRbeta chain sequencing, PBMC samples from trial participants were taken at day 0 and at day 28 after the second dose. As for this clone: The target of this receptor is not known. Per-nucleotide qualities are absent, and no much larger clonotype sits a single base away.

The CDR3 regions of human TCRbeta chains were subjected to immunosequencing. In the original analysis: Repertoire TCRs were checked for matches against a reference library of SARS-CoV-2-specific TCRs that had been generated using the MIRA antigen-specificity platform. Breadth was defined as the fraction of unique TCRs that were SARS-CoV-2-associated. Depth was defined as the fraction of total T cells that were SARS-CoV-2-associated. Each spike-specific TCR was assigned to its reactive spike region and to a CD4 or CD8 class using the MIRA data. Log10-transformed breadth and depth values were compared by one-way ANOVA with Sidak's multiple comparisons tests. As stored in TCRdb, this immuneACCESS dataset retains in-frame rearrangements with V and J assigned. A fraction of the clones does not appear; measured against another copy, unresolved V genes explain less than half of the discrepancy, and the remainder lacks a known reason. V and J calls and clone size are those listed in that table; D and trimming were worked out from the DNA. This sample has over 200,000 clones in its table, and approximately 94% of those were observed once. The ten most abundant clones make up around 1.7% of the sample.

Study-wide findings and limitations: Conclusions about previously exposed vaccinees were limited because only six or seven AZD1222 recipients were SARS-CoV-2 seropositive at baseline. Participants were mostly white British, with more females than males. The authors suggested clonal diversity may have been underestimated. In the small 56-69-year group, the increase in depth fell short of significance, most likely because of low power. The vaccine-associated CD4 TCRs covered the entire spike protein, and the dominant responses fell in regions 160-218 and 743-854. Because no day 14 peak-response samples were available, the repertoires could be characterized only after the peak T cell response. After two AZD1222 doses, both the breadth and the depth of spike-specific TCRs were significantly higher than at day 0 and than in MenACWY recipients. Reportedly, close to half of the unique spike-specific TCRs recognized epitopes lying outside the regions that are mutated in the B.1.351 and B.1.1.7 variants.

Taken from cysteine to phenylalanine, the CDR3 has 18 residues. Only the CDR3 DNA stays, 54 bases, in frame from base 1. Looking up the germline V gene yields CDR1 SGHAT and CDR2 FQNNGV. V is trimmed back by 4 bases and J by 1 base, and the junction contains 10 bases that no gene match accounts for. This chain is built from TRBV11-2 and TRBJ2-2; 9 bases in the middle match TRBD2. The clonotype was recovered from an adult who received the MenACWY meningococcal vaccine as a control. Sequenced material: peripheral blood, taken 28 days after the second dose of the MenACWY control vaccine. In nucleotides, the sequence is TGTGCCAGCAGCTCAGTAGCGGGAGCCACCCGGAACACCGGGGAGCTGTTTTTT. Its protein is CASSSVAGATRNTGELFF.